This T cell receptor (beta chain) was obtained from a study of shared clonotypes between healthy human individuals. Looking at the study overall: Each donor's CD8 memory used one plate, CD8 naive two, each CD4 subset three.

Profiled with immunoSEQ multiplex PCR; TCRdb holds only in-frame clones, not every one. The data show millions of clones, roughly 92% seen once. CDR1 and CDR2 from the germline V gene are MGHRA and YSYEKL. The CDR3 loop spans 14 amino acids. V was trimmed by 2 bases and J by 5 bases, leaving 9 bases between them. This TCR was sampled from a man between 18 and 29 years old in good health. The J gene is TRBJ1-4, the V gene TRBV4-1; D uncertain. Sequenced material: naive CD4+ T cells sorted from blood. Subset noted: CD45RA+ positively selected. The CDR3 loop reads CASSQFLRNEKLFF. The CDR3 DNA sequence: TGCGCCAGCAGCCAATTTCTCAGGAATGAAAAACTGTTTTTT.